This entry concerns a single T cell receptor beta chain. This clone was seen repeatedly, ten times or more. Which antigen it targets is not known. No clone much larger than this one lies a single base away; base qualities are absent. This entry belongs to a study of blood T cell repertoires in COVID-19 (dated by TCRdb to between 2020 and 2021). Looking at the study overall: Collaborator samples came from the United States, Italy and Spain and covered acute and convalescent phases of COVID-19. The dataset comprised deeply sampled blood TCRbeta repertoires from subjects exposed to, actively infected with, or recovered from COVID-19. The repertoires were released in a freely available public database intended as a resource for research on the immune response to SARS-CoV-2. Sample metadata almost always included a de-identified subject ID, COVID-19 status, age in years and sex. Where available, HLA class I and class II types were obtained from metadata supplied by the sample provider rather than from assay-based typing. Samples were obtained from the ongoing ImmuneRACE study (first 160 participants) and from 1,200 or so subjects provided by 6 global collaborators. The material from the prospective study consisted of cDNA or gDNA derived from T cells, B-cell-depleted T cells, or PBMCs.

The CDR3 spans 15 residues, from the cysteine through the phenylalanine. The DNA shown is the 45-base CDR3, in frame from base 1. As encoded in the germline V gene (reference sequence), CDR1 is MNHEY while CDR2 is SMNVEV. Here V drops 6 bases and J drops 2 bases, and the junction holds 7 bases not matched to any gene. TCRbeta CDR3 regions were amplified from genomic DNA using the immunoSEQ Assay, a bias-controlled multiplex PCR. From the authors' description of their analysis: Within the assay, amplification of reference gene primers was used to estimate how many nucleated cells each sample contained. To quantify the absolute abundance of each unique TCRbeta CDR3 rearrangement, sequence reads were collapsed and filtered. For each sample, productive Simpson clonality was calculated as the square root of Simpson's diversity index across productive rearrangements. Entries here come from immuneACCESS through TCRdb and include only in-frame sequences with V and J called. Some clones fail to appear in such tables; in the studies checked, an unresolved V gene covers under half of the shortfall, and the cause of the remainder is unknown. The DNA gave D and trimming, while V, J and clone size come from that table. Counted in this sample were 80,000 to 100,000 clones; just over 85% of them appeared once. Around 1.9% of the sample is taken by the ten largest.

One collaborating source in Seattle enrolled patients during active infection and followed them longitudinally through the course of disease. The collaborating institutions used their own protocols to collect whole blood in K2EDTA tubes. For TCRbeta analysis, collaborators shipped samples in one of three forms: frozen whole blood, isolated PBMCs, or DNA extracted from either of those sample types. Overall study outcomes, separate from this receptor: The amount of clinical and demographic metadata varied by source and participant and was provided uncurated.

The origin of this receptor is a man aged 45-65 years with COVID-19, enrolled during active disease. Sequenced sample: peripheral blood. The sequence links TRBV27 to TRBJ2-7; TRBD1 agrees with 10 junctional bases. The DNA is TGTGCCAGCAGCTGGGGACAGGGGTCCCCCTACGAGCAGTACTTC. Its protein reads: CASSWGQGSPYEQYF.